This T cell receptor (beta chain) was observed in a study of T cell changes during pregnancy in multiple sclerosis. Data came from immunoSEQ multiplex PCR; TCRdb stores just in-frame clones and leaves some out. The table lists 55,000 to 75,000 clones, approximately 93% of them singletons. The CDR3 has 13 amino acids. From germline, CDR1 is MNHEY and CDR2 SMNVEV (reference sequence). V lost 5 bases to trimming and J lost 5 bases, with 12 bases between them. The TCR comes from a female donor with multiple sclerosis, enrolled in a pregnancy study. Specimen: CD8+ T cells from peripheral blood mononuclear cells, collected in the second trimester of pregnancy. This chain joins TRBV27 and TRBJ1-1; D remains ambiguous. This chain's CDR3 is CASSLIPGTEAFF. The CDR3 bases are TGTGCCAGCAGTCTTATACCGGGAACTGAAGCTTTCTTT.